The 20 T cell receptor beta chains below were found in one sample sequenced in a study of cytomegalovirus exposure and HLA in healthy donors (dated by TCRdb to the late 2010s). Library generation was performed with the immunoSEQ multiplex PCR assay. In its TCRdb copy, this immuneACCESS table keeps in-frame sequences only and misses some clones. Where compared with another copy, unresolved V genes explain less than half of these, and the others have no known cause. This sample lists 300,000 or so clones; roughly 90% were detected once. The ten largest clones add up to around 0.96% of the sample. The sequencing sample was made of PBMCs. The receptors were gathered from a man in his thirties or forties in good health and CMV-seronegative.

The DNA for the CDR3 is TGCGCCAGCAGCCAAGCTCAGACAGGGGGCTACGAGCAGTACTTC. Residues: CASSQAQTGGYEQYF. The V gene is TRBV4-1, the J gene TRBJ2-7; 9 bases map to TRBD1. The CDR3 length is 15 residues. CDR1 is MGHRA, CDR2 YSYEKL, per germline. Germline trimming cut 1 base from V and 3 bases from J; bases unmatched to any gene: 4.

This clone appeared once. The chain joins TRBV5-4 to TRBJ2-2, with D maybe TRBD2 (6 bases). The germline V and J ends were trimmed by 2 bases and 2 bases, with 10 bases remaining between them. In germline, CDR1 is SGHNT, CDR2 YYREEE (reference sequence). The CDR3 has 15 residues. The CDR3 region is CASSLGTGNTGELFF. Written as DNA, the CDR3 is TGTGCCAGCAGCTTAGGGACTGGTAACACCGGGGAGCTGTTTTTT.

The chain carries TRBV7-7 and TRBJ2-1; TRBD1 aligns across 10 bases. The CDR3 loop spans 14 amino acids. Per the germline V gene, CDR1 is SSHAT and CDR2 is FNYEAQ (reference sequence). The trim removed 5 bases at V and 10 bases at J, leaving 8 bases unmatched. The DNA for the CDR3 is TGTGCCAGCAGCACCGGGACAGGGGCCTCCGAGCAGTTCTTC. This codes for CASSTGTGASEQFF.

The chain joins TRBV6-1 to TRBJ2-3, with D uncertain. Trimming pared 6 bases from V and 2 bases from J, leaving 9 bases between. The CDR3 length is 13 residues. Looked up from germline, CDR1 is MNHNS and CDR2 is SASEGT. The CDR3 reads CASRALYTDTQYF. CDR3 bases: TGTGCCAGCAGAGCTCTTTACACAGATACGCAGTATTTT.

The chain links TRBV6-6 to TRBJ2-1; weak D call: TRBD2 (6 bases). The V and J ends lost 0 bases and 7 bases respectively, with 7 bases between them. The CDR3 is 13 amino acids. Germline V gene lookup returns CDR1 MNHNY and CDR2 SVGAGI (reference sequence). The CDR3 region has the DNA TGTGCCAGCAGTTACTCGGCGGGGAATGAGCAGTTCTTC. Translation gives CASSYSAGNEQFF.

This clone was seen just once. The chain uses TRBV29-1 and TRBJ2-7, with D possibly being TRBD2 (6 bases). Germline assignment: CDR1 SQVTM and CDR2 ANQGSEA. The V gene lost 7 bases and the J gene lost 3 bases, with 19 bases spanning the gap. The CDR3 contains 14 residues. CDR3 bases: TGCAGCGCCGGGCCCGGGACTTCACGCTACGAGCAGTACTTC. Translation: CSAGPGTSRYEQYF.

CDR3 DNA sequence: TGTGCCAGCAGCCAAAGACTGCAGGGTAGGCGGGAGACCCAGTACTTC. It codes for CASSQRLQGRRETQYF. The chain uses TRBV14 and TRBJ2-5; a weak D match, TRBD1 (5 bases). The germline gives CDR1 SGHDN, CDR2 FVKESK. V dropped 2 bases and J dropped 5 bases, with 18 bases sitting between them. CDR3 length: 16 residues.

In this sample, this clone turned up once. The chain employs TRBV5-1 and TRBJ2-3; 10 nucleotides match TRBD1. V shed 4 bases and J 2 bases; nucleotides not matched to a gene: 4. From germline, CDR1 is SGHRS and CDR2 YFSETQ. CDR3 size: 15 residues. The CDR3 here is CASSRDRGATDTQYF. In DNA form, the CDR3 reads TGCGCCAGCAGCAGGGACAGGGGTGCCACAGATACGCAGTATTTT.

J is TRBJ2-4 and V is TRBV7-2, with D unclear. Trimming took off 5 bases at V and 3 bases at J, with 14 bases between the two ends. CDR3 size: 15 residues. In germline, CDR1 is SGHTA, CDR2 FQGNSA. The CDR3 bases are TGTGCCAGCAGCCCTAGTTCGTTGGTCAAAAACATTCAGTACTTC. Amino acids: CASSPSSLVKNIQYF.

V is TRBV28 and J is TRBJ1-1; no definite D call. Germline CDR1 is MDHEN and CDR2 is SYDVKM. V lost 3 bases and J lost 1, with 6 bases in between. The CDR3 length is 13 residues. The CDR3 here is CASSFEENTEAFF. The CDR3 DNA reads TGTGCCAGCAGTTTTGAGGAGAACACTGAAGCTTTCTTT.

The DNA for the CDR3 is TGCGCCAGCAGCTCTTCAGATCCCTACGAGCAGTACTTC. Translating it yields CASSSSDPYEQYF. The chain employs TRBV5-1 and TRBJ2-7; D gene uncertain. The CDR3 contains 13 residues. Deletions cut 3 bases from V and 2 bases from J, with 9 bases between. Germline values: CDR1 SGHRS, CDR2 YFSETQ.

This clone occurred a few times. This chain connects TRBV9 to TRBJ2-7, with 8 bases identical to TRBD1. Germline V gene lookup returns CDR1 SGDLS and CDR2 YYNGEE. CDR3 length equals 15 residues. V lost 0 bases to trimming and J lost 3 bases; unmatched junction nucleotides: 5. CDR3 bases: TGTGCCAGCAGCGTAGGCGGGACAGGTTTCTACGAGCAGTACTTC. Amino acids: CASSVGGTGFYEQYF.

The chain combines TRBV6-1 with TRBJ2-2, with a possible D match to TRBD1 (6 bases). The CDR3 contains 15 residues. From germline, CDR1 is MNHNS and CDR2 SASEGT. The V gene lost 6 bases and the J gene lost 4 bases, with 15 bases spanning the gap. The CDR3 loop reads CASRADRLLTGELFF. CDR3 nucleotides: TGTGCCAGCAGAGCCGACAGGCTTCTCACCGGGGAGCTGTTTTTT.

This clone has just one count. This chain links TRBV2 with TRBJ1-6; perhaps TRBD1 as D (5 bases). The CDR3 loop spans 16 amino acids. Germline V gene lookup returns CDR1 SNHLY and CDR2 FYNNEI. V was clipped by 5 bases and J by 6 bases, with 17 bases between them. Here the CDR3 reads CASSYGTSRGNSPLHF. As DNA, the CDR3 is TGTGCCAGCAGTTACGGGACTTCGAGGGGTAATTCACCCCTCCACTTT. Looking up the rest from reference TRBV2 and TRBJ1-6 gives the full variable domain: EPEVTQTPSHQVTQMGQEVILRCVPISNHLYFYWYRQILGQKVEFLVSFYNNEISEKSEIFDDQFSVERPDGSNFTLKIRSTKLEDSAMYFCASSYGTSRGNSPLHFGNGTRLTVT.

This clone was found a few times. The genes are TRBV19 and TRBJ2-5; 13 bases agree with TRBD2. In germline, CDR1 is LNHDA, CDR2 SQIVND (reference sequence). The ends lost 3 bases at V and 3 bases at J; junction bases unmatched: 4. This CDR3 is 16 amino acids long. Written as DNA, the CDR3 is TGTGCCAGTAGTATCTGGGGACTAGCGGGGAAAGAGACCCAGTACTTC. Protein: CASSIWGLAGKETQYF.

The chain couples TRBV6-1 to TRBJ2-5; 8 nucleotides match TRBD2. The CDR3 runs to 16 residues. Germline CDR1 is MNHNS and CDR2 is SASEGT. The ends lost 2 bases at V and 2 bases at J; junction bases unmatched: 7. The CDR3 DNA is TGTGCCAGCAGTGAACCCCAGCGGGGGCCTCAAGAGACCCAGTACTTC. The encoded protein is CASSEPQRGPQETQYF.

CDR3 amino acids: CASSKGDKAGTYEQYF. The CDR3 DNA reads as TGTGCCAGCAGCAAAGGCGACAAAGCGGGGACTTACGAGCAGTACTTC. The J gene is TRBJ2-7, the V gene TRBV21-1; TRBD2, as called in the table, went unchecked against the DNA. TRBV21-1 constitutes a pseudogene. This CDR3 is built from 16 residues.

The chain couples TRBV12-5 to TRBJ1-5; a possible D gene is TRBD1 (6 bases). Trimming cost V 6 bases and J 0 bases, with 12 bases left between them. There are 15 residues in the CDR3. Germline V gene sequence: CDR1 LGHNT, CDR2 FRNRAP. CDR3 bases: TGTGCTAGTGGGGACCCGACAGGTAGCAATCAGCCCCAGCATTTT. This translates into CASGDPTGSNQPQHF.

The V and J genes are TRBV7-8 and TRBJ1-2, with 8 nucleotides matching TRBD1. The junction had 4 bases not matched to a gene; V was cut back by 5 bases and J by 2 bases. Germline CDR1 is SGHVS and CDR2 is FQNEAQ. The CDR3 runs 14 residues. CDR3 sequence: CASSAGQGNYGYTF. The CDR3, as DNA: TGTGCCAGCAGCGCCGGACAGGGAAACTATGGCTACACCTTC.

The CDR3 loop reads CASSPRTSGGSNSYNEQFF. CDR3 coding DNA: TGCGCCAGCAGCCCCCGGACTAGCGGGGGGTCCAACTCCTACAATGAGCAGTTCTTC. This sequence joins TRBV5-1 and TRBJ2-1; 14 nucleotides line up with TRBD2. The CDR3 sequence is 19 residues long. The V segment lost 4 bases and the J segment 0 bases; nucleotides outside the gene matches: 9. Germline values: CDR1 SGHRS, CDR2 YFSETQ. The variable domain in full, with the rest retrieved from reference TRBV5-1 and TRBJ2-1, is KAGVTQTPRYLIKTRGQQVTLSCSPISGHRSVSWYQQTPGQGLQFLFEYFSETQRNKGNFPGRFSGRQFSNSRSEMNVSTLELGDSALYLCASSPRTSGGSNSYNEQFFGPGTRLTVL.